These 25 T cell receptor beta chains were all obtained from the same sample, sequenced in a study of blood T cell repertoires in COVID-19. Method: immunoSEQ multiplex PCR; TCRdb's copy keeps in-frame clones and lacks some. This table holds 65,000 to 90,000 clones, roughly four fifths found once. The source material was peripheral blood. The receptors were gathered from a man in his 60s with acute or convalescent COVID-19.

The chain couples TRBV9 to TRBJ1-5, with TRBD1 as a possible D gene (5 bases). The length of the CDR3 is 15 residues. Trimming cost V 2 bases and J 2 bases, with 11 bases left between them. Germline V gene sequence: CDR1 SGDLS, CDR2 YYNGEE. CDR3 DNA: TGTGCCAGCAGCGTCGGGGGAGGGCGCAATCAGCCCCAGCATTTT. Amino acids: CASSVGGGRNQPQHF.

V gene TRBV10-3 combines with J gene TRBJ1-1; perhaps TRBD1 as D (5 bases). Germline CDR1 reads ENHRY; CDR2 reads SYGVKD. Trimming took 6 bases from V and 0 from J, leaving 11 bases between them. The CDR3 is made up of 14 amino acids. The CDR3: CAISPGGLNTEAFF. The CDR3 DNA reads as TGTGCCATCAGCCCCGGGGGGTTGAACACTGAAGCTTTCTTT.

CDR3 sequence (DNA): TGTGCCAGCACCCTTGTGGCGGGAGGGAACAATGAGCAGTTCTTC. Its translation is CASTLVAGGNNEQFF. The V and J genes are TRBV18 and TRBJ2-1; 9 bases align to TRBD2. Germline V gene lookup returns CDR1 KGHSH and CDR2 LQKENI. CDR3 length equals 15 residues. The V gene end was trimmed by 8 bases and the J gene end by 5 bases; junction bases not matched to a gene: 10.

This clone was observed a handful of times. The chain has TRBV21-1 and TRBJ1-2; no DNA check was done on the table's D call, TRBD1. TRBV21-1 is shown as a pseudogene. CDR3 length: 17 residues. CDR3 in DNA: TGTGCCAGCAGCAAAGGGTCCCATCCAGGGGGTGTCTATGGCTACACCTTC. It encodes CASSKGSHPGGVYGYTF.

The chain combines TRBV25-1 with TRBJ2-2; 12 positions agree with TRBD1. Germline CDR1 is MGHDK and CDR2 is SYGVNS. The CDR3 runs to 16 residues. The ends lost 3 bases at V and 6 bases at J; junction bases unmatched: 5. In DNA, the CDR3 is TGTGCCAGCAGTGATCCGGGACAGGGGGCCGCCGGGGAGCTGTTTTTT. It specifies CASSDPGQGAAGELFF.

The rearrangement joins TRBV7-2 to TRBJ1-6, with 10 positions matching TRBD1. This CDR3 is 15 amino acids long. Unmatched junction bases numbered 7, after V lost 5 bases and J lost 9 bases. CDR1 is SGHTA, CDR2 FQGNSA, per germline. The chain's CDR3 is CASSQGQGPGSPLHF. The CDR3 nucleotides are TGTGCCAGCAGCCAGGGACAGGGGCCCGGTTCACCCCTCCACTTT.

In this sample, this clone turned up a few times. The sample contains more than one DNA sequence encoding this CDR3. CDR3 DNA sequence: TGCGCCAGCAGCTTGGTCGCAGCGAACACCGGGGAGCTGTTTTTT. As protein: CASSLVAANTGELFF. The chain is built from TRBV5-1 and TRBJ2-2, with D hard to call. The CDR3 covers 15 residues. V was shortened by 0 bases and J by 0 bases, with 6 bases between the two germline ends. Per the germline V gene, CDR1 is SGHRS and CDR2 is YFSETQ.

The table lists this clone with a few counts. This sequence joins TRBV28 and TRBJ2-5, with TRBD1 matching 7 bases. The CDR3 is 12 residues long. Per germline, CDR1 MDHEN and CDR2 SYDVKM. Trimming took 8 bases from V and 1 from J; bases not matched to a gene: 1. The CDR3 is CASRQGQETQYF. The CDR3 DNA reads TGTGCCAGCCGACAGGGCCAAGAGACCCAGTACTTC. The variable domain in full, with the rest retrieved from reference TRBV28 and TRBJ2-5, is DVKVTQSSRYLVKRTGEKVFLECVQDMDHENMFWYRQDPGLGLRLIYFSYDVKMKEKGDIPEGYSVSREKKERFSLILESASTNQTSMYLCASRQGQETQYFGPGTRLLVL.

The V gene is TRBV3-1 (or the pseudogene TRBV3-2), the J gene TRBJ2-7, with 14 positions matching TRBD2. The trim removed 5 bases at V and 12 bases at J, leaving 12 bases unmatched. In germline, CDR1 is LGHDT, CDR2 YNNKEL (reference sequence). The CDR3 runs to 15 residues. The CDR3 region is CASSANPGLAGETYF. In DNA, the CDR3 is TGTGCCAGCAGCGCTAATCCGGGACTAGCGGGGGAAACGTACTTC.

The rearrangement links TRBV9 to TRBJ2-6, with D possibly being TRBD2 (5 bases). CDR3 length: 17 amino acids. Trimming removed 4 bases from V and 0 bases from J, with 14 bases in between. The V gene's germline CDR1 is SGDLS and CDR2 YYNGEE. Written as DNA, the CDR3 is TGTGCCAGCAGCCCACGCCACCGGGGCTCTGGGGCCAACGTCCTGACTTTC. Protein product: CASSPRHRGSGANVLTF.

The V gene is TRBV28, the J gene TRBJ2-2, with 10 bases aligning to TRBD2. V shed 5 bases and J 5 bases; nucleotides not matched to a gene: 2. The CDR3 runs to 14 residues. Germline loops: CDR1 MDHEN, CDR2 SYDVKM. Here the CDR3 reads CASSSGRGTGELFF. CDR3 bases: TGTGCCAGCAGTAGCGGGAGGGGAACCGGGGAGCTGTTTTTT.

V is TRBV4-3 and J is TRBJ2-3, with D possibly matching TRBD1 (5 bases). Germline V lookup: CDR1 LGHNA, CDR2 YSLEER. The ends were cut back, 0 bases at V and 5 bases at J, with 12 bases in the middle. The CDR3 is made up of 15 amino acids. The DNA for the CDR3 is TGCGCCAGCAGCCAAGATCCCGCAGGGCTAGATACGCAGTATTTT. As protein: CASSQDPAGLDTQYF.

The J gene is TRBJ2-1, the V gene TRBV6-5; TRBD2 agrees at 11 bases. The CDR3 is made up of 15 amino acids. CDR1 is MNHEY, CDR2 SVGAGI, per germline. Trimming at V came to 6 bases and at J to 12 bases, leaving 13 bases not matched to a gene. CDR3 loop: CASRTGTSGRAGQFF. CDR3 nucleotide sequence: TGTGCCAGCAGGACCGGGACTAGCGGACGGGCTGGGCAGTTCTTC.

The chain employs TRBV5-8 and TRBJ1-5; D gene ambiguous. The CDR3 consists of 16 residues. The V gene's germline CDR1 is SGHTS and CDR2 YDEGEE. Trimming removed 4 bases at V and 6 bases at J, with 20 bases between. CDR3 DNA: TGTGCCAGCAGCCCTCATCCGGCAGAGGGAGGTCAGCCCCAGCATTTT. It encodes CASSPHPAEGGQPQHF.

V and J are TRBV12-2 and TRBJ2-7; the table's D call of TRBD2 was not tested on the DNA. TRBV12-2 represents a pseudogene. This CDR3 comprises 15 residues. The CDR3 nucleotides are TGTGCAAGTCGCCGGTGGCGGGAGGTTCCCTACGAGCAGTACTTC. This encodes CASRRWREVPYEQYF.

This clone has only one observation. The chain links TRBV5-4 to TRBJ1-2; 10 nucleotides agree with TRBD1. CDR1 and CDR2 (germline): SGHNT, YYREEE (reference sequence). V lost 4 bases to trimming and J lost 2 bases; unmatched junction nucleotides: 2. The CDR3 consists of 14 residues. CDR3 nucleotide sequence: TGTGCCAGCAGCCCGGGACAGGGGAACTATGGCTACACCTTC. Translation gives CASSPGQGNYGYTF.

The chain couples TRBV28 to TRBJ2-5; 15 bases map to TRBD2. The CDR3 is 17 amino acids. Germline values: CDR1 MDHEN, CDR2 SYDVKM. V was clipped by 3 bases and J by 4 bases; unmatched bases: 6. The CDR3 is CASSFGGLAGGSETQYF. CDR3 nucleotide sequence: TGTGCCAGCAGTTTCGGTGGACTAGCGGGGGGGTCAGAGACCCAGTACTTC.

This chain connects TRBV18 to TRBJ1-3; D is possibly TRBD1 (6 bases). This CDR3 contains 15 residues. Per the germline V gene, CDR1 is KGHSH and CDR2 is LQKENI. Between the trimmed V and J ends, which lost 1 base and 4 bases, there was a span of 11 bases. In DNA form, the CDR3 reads TGTGCCAGCTCACCACAGGGACATAGGGGAAACACCATATATTTT. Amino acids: CASSPQGHRGNTIYF.

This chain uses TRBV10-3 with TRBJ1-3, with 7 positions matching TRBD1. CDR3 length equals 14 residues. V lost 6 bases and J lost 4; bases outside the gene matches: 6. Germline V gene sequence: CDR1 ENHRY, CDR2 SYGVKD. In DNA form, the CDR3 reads TGTGCCATCAGAAGCGACAGGGCCGGAAACACCATATATTTT. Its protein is CAIRSDRAGNTIYF.

CDR3: CASSLYSREAFF. In nucleotides, the CDR3 is TGTGCCAGCAGTTTATATTCTAGGGAAGCTTTCTTT. This sequence joins TRBV28 and TRBJ1-1; the D is unclear. Germline CDR1 and CDR2: MDHEN and SYDVKM. The CDR3 length is 12 residues. Trimming cost V 1 base and J 8 bases, with 8 bases left between them.

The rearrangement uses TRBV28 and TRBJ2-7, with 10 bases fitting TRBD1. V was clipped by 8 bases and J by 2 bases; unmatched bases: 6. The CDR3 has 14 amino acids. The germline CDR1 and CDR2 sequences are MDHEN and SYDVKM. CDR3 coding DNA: TGTGCCAGCTTTCGGGACAGGGGAACCTACGAGCAGTACTTC. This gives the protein CASFRDRGTYEQYF.

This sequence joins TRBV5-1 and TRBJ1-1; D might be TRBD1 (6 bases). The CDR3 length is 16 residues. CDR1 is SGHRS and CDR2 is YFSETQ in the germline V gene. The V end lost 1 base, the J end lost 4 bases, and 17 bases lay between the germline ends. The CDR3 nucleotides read TGCGCCAGCAGCTTGACACAGGGAGAAGGTGTCACTGAAGCTTTCTTT. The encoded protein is CASSLTQGEGVTEAFF.

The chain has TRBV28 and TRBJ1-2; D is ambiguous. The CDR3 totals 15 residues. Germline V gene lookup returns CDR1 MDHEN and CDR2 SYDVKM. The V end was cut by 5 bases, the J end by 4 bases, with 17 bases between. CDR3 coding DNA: TGTGCCAGCAGTCCCGGGGTATTGACTCCCTATGGCTACACCTTC. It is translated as CASSPGVLTPYGYTF.

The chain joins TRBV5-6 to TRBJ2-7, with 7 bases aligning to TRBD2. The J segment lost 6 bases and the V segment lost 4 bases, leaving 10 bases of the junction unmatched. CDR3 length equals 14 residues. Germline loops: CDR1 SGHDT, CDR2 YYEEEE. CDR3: CASSIGLGAGEQYF. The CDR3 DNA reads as TGTGCCAGCAGCATTGGACTAGGTGCGGGCGAGCAGTACTTC.

The CDR3 DNA reads TGTGCCAGCAGTGACGGGGACAGAAATTCACCCCTCCACTTT. Protein: CASSDGDRNSPLHF. The J gene is TRBJ1-6, the V gene TRBV6-4; 7 bases match TRBD1. J was trimmed by 7 bases and V by 2 bases; bases with no gene match: 2. The CDR3 covers 14 residues. Germline-derived CDR1 and CDR2 are MRHNA and SNTAGT.